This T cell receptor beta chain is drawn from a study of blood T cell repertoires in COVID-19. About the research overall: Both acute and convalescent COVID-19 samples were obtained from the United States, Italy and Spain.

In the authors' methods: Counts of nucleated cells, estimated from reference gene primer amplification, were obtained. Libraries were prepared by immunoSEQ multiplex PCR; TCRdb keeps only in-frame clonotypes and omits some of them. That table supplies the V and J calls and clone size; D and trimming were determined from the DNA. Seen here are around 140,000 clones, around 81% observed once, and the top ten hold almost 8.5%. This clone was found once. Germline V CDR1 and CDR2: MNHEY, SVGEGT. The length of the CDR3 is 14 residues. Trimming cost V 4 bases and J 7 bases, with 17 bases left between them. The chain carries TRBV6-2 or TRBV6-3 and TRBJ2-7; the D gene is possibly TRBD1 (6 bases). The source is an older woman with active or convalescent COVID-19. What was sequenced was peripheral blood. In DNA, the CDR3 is TGTGCCAGCAGTTCAGGGCATCGAAGGGGGGAGCAGTACTTC. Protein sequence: CASSSGHRRGEQYF.